The TCR beta chain described here comes from a study of cytomegalovirus exposure and HLA in healthy donors. V lost 6 bases and J lost 2; bases outside the gene matches: 7. Germline V lookup: CDR1 KGHSH, CDR2 LQKENI. The CDR3 has 16 amino acids. Data came from immunoSEQ multiplex PCR; TCRdb stores just in-frame clones and leaves some out. The data show under 200,000 clones, 91% seen once. Sequenced sample: PBMCs. This TCR came from a woman aged 18 to 35 in good health and CMV-seropositive. The gene calls are TRBV18 and TRBJ1-4, with 9 positions matching TRBD1. The CDR3 region is CASSLGTGITNEKLFF. Written as DNA, the CDR3 is TGTGCCAGCTCCCTCGGGACAGGGATCACTAATGAAAAACTGTTTTTT.